The clone carrying this T cell receptor beta chain was counted only a few times. Antigen specificity is unknown. The data derive from a study of CD8 T cells in ankylosing spondylitis. Study outcomes and limitations: Those disease-linked clones were CD8+; they were also relatively rare in peripheral blood. Reported data indicate significant enrichment of disease-linked clones within matched ankylosing spondylitis synovial fluid. Ankylosing spondylitis blood appeared to be characterized by a TCR beta motif of under ten highly homologous variants.

Construction of TCR beta libraries was performed using quantitative 5'-RACE with molecular barcodes. A single record per CDR3 protein comes from TCRdb applying MiXCR to the 5' RACE reads. Among around 130,000 distinct CDR3 sequences listed, roughly an eighth were seen once. This CDR3 region has 15 residues. V trimming: 2 bases; J trimming: 8 bases; junction bases outside the gene matches: 12. The germline gives CDR1 SGHKS, CDR2 YYEKEE (reference sequence). This rearrangement joins TRBV5-5 to TRBJ1-2, with 7 bases lining up with TRBD1. Sequenced input: blood, either unsorted or a sorted T cell fraction (not recorded which). The clonotype comes from a female donor with ankylosing spondylitis or in good health (not recorded which). The CDR3, as DNA: TGTGCCAGCAGCTTCGAGGACCGCACGACAGGGGGCTACACCTTC. It encodes CASSFEDRTTGGYTF.